Here is one T cell receptor beta chain with its context. There is no known antigen for this receptor. No base qualities exist here, and no much larger clone lies one base off it. The sample belongs to a study of cytotoxic CD8 clonotypes in ibrutinib-treated CLL (dated by TCRdb to about 2021). Describing the broader study: The cohort was composed of ten to eleven relapsed/refractory and around 14 treatment-naive patients; IGHV unmutated status was identified in roughly 17 patients. Partial responses were observed in some 24 patients and complete responses in 2; after a median follow-up of 68 months, remission was maintained in 15 or so patients and progression was observed in approximately 12. Samples at response were collected after a median of about 11 months of treatment, with a range of roughly 6 to 36 months. An average of around 250,000 productive templates and 80,000 to 100,000 productive rearrangements was obtained per sample. Longitudinal samples were obtainable from about 30% of the roughly 90 participants in the trial. Cryopreserved peripheral blood mononuclear cells were obtained prior to treatment, at the time of response, and at either disease progression or sustained remission. Every remission and progressive disease sample was obtained while ibrutinib was still being received by the patients.

The sample's time point, from its label and the paper: progressive disease on ibrutinib. For TCR beta library preparation, 1.5 to 2 micrograms of genomic DNA were extracted from the cryopreserved PBMCs. Longitudinal blood samples from CLL patients on ibrutinib monotherapy were analyzed using high-throughput TCR beta sequencing. The patients took part in an open-label, single-center phase 2 trial of ibrutinib monotherapy. On the study overall, not on this receptor specifically: Sustained-remission and progressing patients did not have matched sampling times, and lymph node repertoires were not examined. Public clonotypes were rare and either shrank or stayed stable during treatment, and the rise in clonality at ibrutinib response reflected expansion of private clonotypes. At baseline, clonality was higher than in age-matched healthy donors and showed a strong correlation with circulating CD8+ T-cell counts. At ibrutinib response clonality went up, during sustained remission it held steady, and at progression it dropped back toward baseline.

Sequences MNHEY (CDR1) and SMNVEV (CDR2) are obtained from the germline V gene (reference sequence). Including the terminal cysteine and phenylalanine, the CDR3 comprises 14 residues. The CDR3 DNA has 42 bases and is translated from base 1. V lost 3 bases and J lost 4 bases, and the count of bases not matched to a germline gene is 5. On a MiSeq, deep resolution sequencing aimed for a depth between 1 in 1 million and 1 in 200,000 T cells, with each clonotype covered about 9.9x on average. The immunoSEQ hsTCRB Kit was used to generate TCR beta libraries. Turning to the authors' computational methods: Data were analyzed with ImmunoSEQ Data Assistant and ImmunoSEQ Analyzer, with V, D and J genes assigned per IMGT definitions. Clonality, which ranges from 0 to 1, was calculated as one minus the normalized Shannon entropy of productive rearrangement frequencies. Public clonotype analysis was restricted to overrepresented clonotypes comprising at least 0.05% of each patient's repertoire. About a dozen repertoires from age-matched healthy donors, obtained from immuneACCESS, served as clonality controls. The source is immuneACCESS, and TCRdb retained only in-frame sequences with V and J called. Part of the clones is not carried over; for the studies checked, unresolved V genes explain less than half of this, and the remainder is unexplained. V, J and clone size are those of that table, while D and trimming were read from the DNA. Across this sample there are about 300,000 clones, with less than 85% seen only once. The biggest ten clones account for around 6% of the sample.

The sequence was collected from a human donor with chronic lymphocytic leukemia. Rearrangement joined TRBV27 to TRBJ2-7; TRBD2 fits 8 bases in the junction. Material: PBMCs, obtained at disease progression, from a patient treated with ibrutinib. The CDR3 in this case is CASSFREGRYEQYF. The nucleotide sequence reads as follows: TGTGCCAGCAGTTTCCGGGAGGGTAGATACGAGCAGTACTTC.